The present TCR beta chain was sequenced within a study of PD-1 blockade in classical Hodgkin lymphoma. Study observations and caveats: The repertoire differences lack a defined cause, possibly disease activity or prior therapy.

The repertoire was sequenced with immunoSEQ multiplex PCR; TCRdb's copy has only in-frame clones and lacks some. Of about 13,000 clones listed, approximately 80% are singletons. Time point given: cycle 4 day 1 (C4D1), after six to seven weeks of nivolumab. Patients all relapsed after autologous stem cell transplantation, and there was variation in brentuximab vedotin exposure. For this clone: Its antigen remains unidentified.

V was clipped by 2 bases and J by 4 bases; unmatched bases: 1. The CDR3 totals 14 residues. Germline values: CDR1 SNHLY, CDR2 FYNNEI. Sequenced material: peripheral blood mononuclear cells (PBMCs), taken before the fourth cycle of nivolumab. The J gene is TRBJ1-2, the V gene TRBV2; TRBD1 agrees at 10 bases. The clonotype comes from a human donor with classical Hodgkin lymphoma. CDR3 nucleotide sequence: TGTGCCAGCAGTGAAAGGGACAGGGGCTATGGCTACACCTTC. This translates into CASSERDRGYGYTF.